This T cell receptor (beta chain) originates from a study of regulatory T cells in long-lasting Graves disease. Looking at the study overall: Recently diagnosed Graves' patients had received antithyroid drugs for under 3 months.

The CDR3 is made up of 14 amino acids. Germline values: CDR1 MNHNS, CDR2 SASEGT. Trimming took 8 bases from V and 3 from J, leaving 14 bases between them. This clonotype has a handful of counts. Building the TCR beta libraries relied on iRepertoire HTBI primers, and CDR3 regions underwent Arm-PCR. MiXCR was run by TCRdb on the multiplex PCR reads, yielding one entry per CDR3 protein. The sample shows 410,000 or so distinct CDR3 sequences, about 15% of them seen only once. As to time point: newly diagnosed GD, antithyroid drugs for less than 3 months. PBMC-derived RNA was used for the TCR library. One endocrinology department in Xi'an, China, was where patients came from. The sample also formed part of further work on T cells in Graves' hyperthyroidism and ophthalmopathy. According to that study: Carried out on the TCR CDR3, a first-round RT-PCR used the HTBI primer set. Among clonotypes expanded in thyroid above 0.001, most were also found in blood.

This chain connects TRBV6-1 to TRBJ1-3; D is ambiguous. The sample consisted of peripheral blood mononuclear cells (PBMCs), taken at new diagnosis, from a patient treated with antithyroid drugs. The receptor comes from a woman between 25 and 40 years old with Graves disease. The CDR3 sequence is CASEKGGSGNTIYF. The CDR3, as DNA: TGTGCCAGCGAGAAAGGAGGCAGTGGAAACACCATATATTTT.